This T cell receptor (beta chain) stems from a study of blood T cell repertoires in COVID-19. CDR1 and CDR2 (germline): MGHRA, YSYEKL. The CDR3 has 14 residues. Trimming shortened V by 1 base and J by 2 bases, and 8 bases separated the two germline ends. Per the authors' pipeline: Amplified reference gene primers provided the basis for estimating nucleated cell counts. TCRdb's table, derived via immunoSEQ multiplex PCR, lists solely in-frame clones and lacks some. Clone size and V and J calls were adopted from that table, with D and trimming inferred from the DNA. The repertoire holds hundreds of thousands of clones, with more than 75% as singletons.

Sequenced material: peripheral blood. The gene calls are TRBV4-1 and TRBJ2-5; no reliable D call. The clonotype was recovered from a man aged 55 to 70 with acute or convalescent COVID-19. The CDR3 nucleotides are TGCGCCAGCAGCCAAGGTCCAGTGCAAGAGACCCAGTACTTC. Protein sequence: CASSQGPVQETQYF.